The next 8 T cell receptor beta chains were all read from a single sample in a study of regulatory T cells in long-lasting Graves disease. Combining iRepertoire HTBI primers with Arm-PCR of CDR3 regions, the authors built TCR beta libraries. Via MiXCR, TCRdb re-called the multiplex PCR reads, giving one row per CDR3 protein. The table includes 700,000 or so distinct CDR3 sequences, 25% to 35% detected once. Time point given: persistent/refractory GD, antithyroid drugs over 5 years with positive TRAb. There was RNA extracted from PBMCs, and the TCR library was made from it. Sequences were derived from peripheral blood mononuclear cells (PBMCs), sampled when the disease was refractory, from a patient treated with antithyroid drugs. The receptor source for this set is a female donor with Graves disease.

This chain uses TRBV9 with TRBJ2-2; TRBD1 matches at 7 bases. CDR1 SGDLS and CDR2 YYNGEE come from the germline V gene. V was pared by 3 bases and J by 2 bases, with 4 bases of the junction left unmatched. CDR3 length equals 15 residues. The CDR3 loop reads CASSDGQANTGELFF. CDR3 DNA sequence: TGTGCCAGCAGCGACGGACAGGCAAACACCGGGGAGCTGTTTTTT.

This CDR3 is CASSPGQELQETQYF. The CDR3 DNA sequence: TGTGCCAGCAGCCCGGGACAGGAGCTTCAAGAGACCCAGTACTTC. J is TRBJ2-5 and V is TRBV14; TRBD1 aligns across 8 bases. Germline lookup yields CDR1 SGHDN and CDR2 FVKESK. CDR3 length equals 15 residues. With V trimmed by 4 bases and J by 2 bases, 6 bases remained unmatched. The complete variable domain, with remaining parts taken from reference TRBV14 and TRBJ2-5, reads EAGVTQFPSHSVIEKGQTVTLRCDPISGHDNLYWYRRVMGKEIKFLLHFVKESKQDESGMPNNRFLAERTGGTYSTLKVQPAELEDSGVYFCASSPGQELQETQYFGPGTRLLVL.

This clonotype was seen only a few times. This rearrangement joins TRBV20-1 to TRBJ1-2; 11 nucleotides match TRBD1. The length of the CDR3 is 15 residues. J was trimmed by 5 bases and V by 0 bases; bases with no gene match: 5. In germline, CDR1 is DFQATT, CDR2 SNEGSKA (reference sequence). In nucleotides, the CDR3 is TGCAGTGCTAGAGAAGACGGGACAGGGGGGTATGGCTACACCTTC. Amino acid sequence: CSAREDGTGGYGYTF.

The rearrangement joins TRBV6-4 to TRBJ1-2, with D uncertain. The CDR3 sequence is 13 residues long. V was pared by 3 bases and J by 8 bases, with 13 bases between. The germline V gene encodes CDR1 MRHNA and CDR2 SNTAGT. As DNA, the CDR3 is TGTGCCAGCAGTGATCCGGTTAGAAGGGGCTACACCTTC. This translates into CASSDPVRRGYTF.

The chain is built from TRBV24-1 and TRBJ1-2; 10 nucleotides agree with TRBD1. CDR1 and CDR2 from the germline V gene are KGHDR and SFDVKD. This CDR3 has 15 amino acids. V was pared by 4 bases and J by 8 bases, with 9 bases of the junction left unmatched. This CDR3 is CATSDARDRGFGYTF. The CDR3 DNA reads as TGTGCCACCAGTGACGCTAGGGACAGGGGATTCGGCTACACCTTC.

The chain recombines TRBV29-1 with TRBJ1-1; D not resolved. This CDR3 comprises 13 residues. The ends were cut back, 6 bases at V and 3 bases at J, with 14 bases in the middle. The germline V gene encodes CDR1 SQVTM and CDR2 ANQGSEA. CDR3: CSVLRTEHTEAFF. CDR3 DNA sequence: TGCAGCGTCCTTCGAACAGAGCACACTGAAGCTTTCTTT.

The V gene is TRBV27, the J gene TRBJ2-7; 12 positions agree with TRBD2. Germline CDR1 reads MNHEY; CDR2 reads SMNVEV (reference sequence). The CDR3 runs to 16 residues. V shed 4 bases, J shed 7 bases, and the junction held 11 bases outside the gene matches. The CDR3 loop is CASSSLAGGPEREQYF. DNA of the CDR3: TGTGCCAGCAGTTCGCTAGCGGGAGGGCCGGAGCGGGAGCAGTACTTC.

This clonotype has ten or more counts. The chain carries TRBV28 and TRBJ1-2; a weak D match, TRBD1 (5 bases). CDR3 length equals 15 residues. The germline V and J ends were trimmed by 9 bases and 7 bases, with 24 bases remaining between them. Germline CDR1 and CDR2: MDHEN and SYDVKM. CDR3 DNA sequence: TGTGCCAGTCAGGGCTCTGGTGGATTCGGCTTTGGCTACACCTTC. This codes for CASQGSGGFGFGYTF.